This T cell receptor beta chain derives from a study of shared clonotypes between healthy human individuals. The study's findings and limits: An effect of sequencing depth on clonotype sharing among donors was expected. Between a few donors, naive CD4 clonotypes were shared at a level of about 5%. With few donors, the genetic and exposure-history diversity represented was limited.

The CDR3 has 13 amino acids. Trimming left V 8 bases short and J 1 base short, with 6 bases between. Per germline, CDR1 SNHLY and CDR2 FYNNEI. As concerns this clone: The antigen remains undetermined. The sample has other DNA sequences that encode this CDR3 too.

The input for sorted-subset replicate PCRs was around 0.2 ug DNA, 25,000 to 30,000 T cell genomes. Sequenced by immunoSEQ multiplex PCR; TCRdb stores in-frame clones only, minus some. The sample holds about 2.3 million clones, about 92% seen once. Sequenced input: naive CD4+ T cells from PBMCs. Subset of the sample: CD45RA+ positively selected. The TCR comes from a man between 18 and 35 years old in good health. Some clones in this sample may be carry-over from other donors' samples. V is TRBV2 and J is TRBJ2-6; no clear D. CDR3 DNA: TGTGCCAGCCGAAGTTCTGGGGCCAACGTCCTGACTTTC. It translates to CASRSSGANVLTF.